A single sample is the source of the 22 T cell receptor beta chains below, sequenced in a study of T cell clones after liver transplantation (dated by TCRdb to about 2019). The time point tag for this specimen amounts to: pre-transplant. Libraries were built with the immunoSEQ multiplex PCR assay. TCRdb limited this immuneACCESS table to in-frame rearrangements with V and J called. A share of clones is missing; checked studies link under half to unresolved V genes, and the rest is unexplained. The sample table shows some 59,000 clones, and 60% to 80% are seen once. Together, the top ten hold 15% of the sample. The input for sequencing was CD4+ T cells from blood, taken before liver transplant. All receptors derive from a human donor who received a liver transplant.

The CDR3 is CASSEKGATEAFF. In DNA, the CDR3 is TGTGCCAGCAGTGAAAAGGGGGCGACTGAAGCTTTCTTT. V and J are TRBV6-1 and TRBJ1-1; the match to TRBD1 covers 7 bases. The CDR3 has 13 residues. J was trimmed by 5 bases and V by 2 bases; bases with no gene match: 2. Germline V gives CDR1 MNHNS, CDR2 SASEGT.

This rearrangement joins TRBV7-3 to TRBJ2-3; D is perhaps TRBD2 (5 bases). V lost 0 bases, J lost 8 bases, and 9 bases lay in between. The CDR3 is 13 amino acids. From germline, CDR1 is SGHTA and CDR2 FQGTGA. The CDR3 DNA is TGTGCCAGCAGCTTAACGGGAGTGGCTACGCAGTATTTT. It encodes CASSLTGVATQYF.

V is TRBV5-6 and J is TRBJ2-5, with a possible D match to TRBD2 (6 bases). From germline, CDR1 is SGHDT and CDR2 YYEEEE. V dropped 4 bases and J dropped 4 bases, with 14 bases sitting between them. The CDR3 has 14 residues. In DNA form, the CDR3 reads TGTGCCAGCAGCAAGGGACTGGTGGGAGAGACCCAGTACTTC. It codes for CASSKGLVGETQYF.

The CDR3 loop reads CSVRRGGETEAFF. Written as DNA, the CDR3 is TGCAGCGTCCGCCGGGGGGGAGAAACTGAAGCTTTCTTT. The V call is TRBV29-1, the J call TRBJ1-1; a possible D gene is TRBD1 (5 bases). The CDR3 has 13 amino acids. Germline values: CDR1 SQVTM, CDR2 ANQGSEA. Trimming removed 6 bases at V and 5 bases at J, with 16 bases between.

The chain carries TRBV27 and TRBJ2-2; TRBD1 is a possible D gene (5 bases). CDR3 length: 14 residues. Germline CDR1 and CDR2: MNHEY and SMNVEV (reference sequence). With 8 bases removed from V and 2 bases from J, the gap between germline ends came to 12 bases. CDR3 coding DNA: TGTGCCAGCTCAGGGCAACTTAACACCGGGGAGCTGTTTTTT. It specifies CASSGQLNTGELFF.

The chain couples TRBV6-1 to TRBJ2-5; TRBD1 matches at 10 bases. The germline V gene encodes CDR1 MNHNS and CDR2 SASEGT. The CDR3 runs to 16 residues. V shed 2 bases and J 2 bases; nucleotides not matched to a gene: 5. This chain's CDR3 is CASSEWGTGAQETQYF. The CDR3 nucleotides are TGTGCCAGCAGTGAATGGGGGACAGGGGCACAAGAGACCCAGTACTTC.

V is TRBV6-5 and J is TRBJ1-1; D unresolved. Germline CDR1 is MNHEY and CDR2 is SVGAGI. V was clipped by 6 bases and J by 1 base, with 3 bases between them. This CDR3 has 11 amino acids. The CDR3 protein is CASRQNTEAFF. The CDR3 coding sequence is TGTGCCAGCAGACAGAACACTGAAGCTTTCTTT.

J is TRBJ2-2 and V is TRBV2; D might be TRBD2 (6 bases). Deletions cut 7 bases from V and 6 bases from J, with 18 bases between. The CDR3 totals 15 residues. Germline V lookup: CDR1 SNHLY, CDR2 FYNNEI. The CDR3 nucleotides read TGTGCCAGCACTGTTCTTGGGGAGGTCTCCGGGGAGCTGTTTTTT. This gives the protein CASTVLGEVSGELFF.

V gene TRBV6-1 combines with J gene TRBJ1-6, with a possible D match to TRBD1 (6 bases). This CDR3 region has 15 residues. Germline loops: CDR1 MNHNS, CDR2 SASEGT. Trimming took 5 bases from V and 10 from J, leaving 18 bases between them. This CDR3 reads CASSPAQGSESPLHF. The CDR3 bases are TGTGCCAGCAGTCCAGCCCAGGGGTCGGAATCACCCCTCCACTTT.

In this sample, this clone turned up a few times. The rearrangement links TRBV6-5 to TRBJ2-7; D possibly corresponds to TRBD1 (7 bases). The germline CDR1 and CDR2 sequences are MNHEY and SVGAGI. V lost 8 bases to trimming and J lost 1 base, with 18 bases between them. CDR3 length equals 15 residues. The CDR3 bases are TGTGCCAGCTACGGGAGACAGGGATATTCCTACGAGCAGTACTTC. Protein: CASYGRQGYSYEQYF.

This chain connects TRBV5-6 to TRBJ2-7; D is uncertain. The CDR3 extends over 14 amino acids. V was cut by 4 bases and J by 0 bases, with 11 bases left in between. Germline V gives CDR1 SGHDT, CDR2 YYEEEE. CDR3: CASSGQLYSYEQYF. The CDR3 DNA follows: TGTGCCAGCAGCGGGCAGTTATACTCCTACGAGCAGTACTTC.

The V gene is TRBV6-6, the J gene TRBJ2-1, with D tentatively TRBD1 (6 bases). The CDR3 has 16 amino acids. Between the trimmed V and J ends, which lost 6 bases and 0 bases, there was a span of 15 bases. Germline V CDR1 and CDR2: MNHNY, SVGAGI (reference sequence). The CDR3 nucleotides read TGTGCCAGCAGCTCAATCAGGGGCTTCTCCTACAATGAGCAGTTCTTC. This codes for CASSSIRGFSYNEQFF.

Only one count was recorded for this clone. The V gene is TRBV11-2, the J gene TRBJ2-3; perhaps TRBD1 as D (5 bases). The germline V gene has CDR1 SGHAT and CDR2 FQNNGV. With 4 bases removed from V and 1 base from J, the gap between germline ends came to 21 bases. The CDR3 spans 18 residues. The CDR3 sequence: CASSYNGASLTRTDTQYF. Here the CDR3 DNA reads TGTGCCAGCAGCTATAATGGGGCCTCCCTAACCCGCACAGATACGCAGTATTTT. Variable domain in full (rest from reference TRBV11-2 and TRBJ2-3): EAGVAQSPRYKIIEKRQSVAFWCNPISGHATLYWYQQILGQGPKLLIQFQNNGVVDDSQLPKDRFSAERLKGVDSTLKIQPAKLEDSAVYLCASSYNGASLTRTDTQYFGPGTRLTVL.

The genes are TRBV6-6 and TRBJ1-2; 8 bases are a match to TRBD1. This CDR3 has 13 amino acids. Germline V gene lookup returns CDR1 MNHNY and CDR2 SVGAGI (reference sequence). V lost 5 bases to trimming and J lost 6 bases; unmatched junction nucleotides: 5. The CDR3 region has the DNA TGTGCCAGCAGTATGGACAGGGACGATGGCTACACCTTC. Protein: CASSMDRDDGYTF.

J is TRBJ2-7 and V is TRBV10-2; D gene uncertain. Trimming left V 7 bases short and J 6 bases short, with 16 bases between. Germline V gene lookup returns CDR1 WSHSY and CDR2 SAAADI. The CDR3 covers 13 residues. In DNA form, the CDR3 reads TGCGCCAGCACCGTATCGGGTCTCGGCGAGCAGTACTTC. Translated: CASTVSGLGEQYF.

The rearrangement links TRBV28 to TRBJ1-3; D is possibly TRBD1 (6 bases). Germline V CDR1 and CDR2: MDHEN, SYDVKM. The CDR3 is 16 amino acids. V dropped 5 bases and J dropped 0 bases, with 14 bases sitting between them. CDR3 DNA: TGTGCCAGCAGTAGGGGGGGGCGGACCTCTGGAAACACCATATATTTT. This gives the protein CASSRGGRTSGNTIYF. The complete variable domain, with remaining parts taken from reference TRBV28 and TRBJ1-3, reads DVKVTQSSRYLVKRTGEKVFLECVQDMDHENMFWYRQDPGLGLRLIYFSYDVKMKEKGDIPEGYSVSREKKERFSLILESASTNQTSMYLCASSRGGRTSGNTIYFGEGSWLTVV.

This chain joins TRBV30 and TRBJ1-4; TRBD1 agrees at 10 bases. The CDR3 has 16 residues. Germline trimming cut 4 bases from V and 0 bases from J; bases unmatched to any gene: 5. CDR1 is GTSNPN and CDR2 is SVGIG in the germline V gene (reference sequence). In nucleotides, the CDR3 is TGTGCCTGGATGGGACAGGGGCTTGCAACTAATGAAAAACTGTTTTTT. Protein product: CAWMGQGLATNEKLFF.

The CDR3 DNA is TGTGCCACTTCGGGACTAGCGGGGTACCGAGGCACCGGGGAGCTGTTTTTT. It codes for CATSGLAGYRGTGELFF. The V call is TRBV11-1, the J call TRBJ2-2; 13 bases fit TRBD2. Germline assignment: CDR1 SGHAT and CDR2 FQDESV (reference sequence). The CDR3 consists of 17 residues. The J segment lost 4 bases and the V segment lost 10 bases, leaving 12 bases of the junction unmatched.

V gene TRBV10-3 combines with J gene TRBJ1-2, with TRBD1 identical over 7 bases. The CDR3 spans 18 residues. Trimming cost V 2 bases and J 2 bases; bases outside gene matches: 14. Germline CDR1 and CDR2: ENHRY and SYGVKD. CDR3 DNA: TGTGCCATCAGTGAGCCCCCGGAGGGGACAGAACCAAACTATGGCTACACCTTC. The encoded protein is CAISEPPEGTEPNYGYTF.

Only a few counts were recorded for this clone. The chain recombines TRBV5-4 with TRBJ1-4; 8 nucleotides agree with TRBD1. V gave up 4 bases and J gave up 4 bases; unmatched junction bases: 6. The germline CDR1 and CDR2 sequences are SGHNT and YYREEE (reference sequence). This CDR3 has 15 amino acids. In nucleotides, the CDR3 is TGTGCCAGCAGCCAAAACAGGGGGGGTAATGAAAAACTGTTTTTT. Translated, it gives CASSQNRGGNEKLFF.

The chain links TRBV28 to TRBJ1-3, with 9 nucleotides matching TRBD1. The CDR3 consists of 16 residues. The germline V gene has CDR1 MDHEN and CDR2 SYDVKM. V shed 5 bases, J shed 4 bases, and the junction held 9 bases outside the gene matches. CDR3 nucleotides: TGTGCCAGCAGTCTGCCCGGGACAGGGTACGGAAACACCATATATTTT. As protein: CASSLPGTGYGNTIYF. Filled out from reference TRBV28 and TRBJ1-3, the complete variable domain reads DVKVTQSSRYLVKRTGEKVFLECVQDMDHENMFWYRQDPGLGLRLIYFSYDVKMKEKGDIPEGYSVSREKKERFSLILESASTNQTSMYLCASSLPGTGYGNTIYFGEGSWLTVV.

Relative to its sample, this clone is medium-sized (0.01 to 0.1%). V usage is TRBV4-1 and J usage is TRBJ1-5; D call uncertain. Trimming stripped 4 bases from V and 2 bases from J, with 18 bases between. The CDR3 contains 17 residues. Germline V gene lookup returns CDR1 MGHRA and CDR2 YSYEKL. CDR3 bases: TGCGCCAGCAGCCCTAGATGGGAGGGAGTGGGCAATCAGCCCCAGCATTTT. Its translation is CASSPRWEGVGNQPQHF.